This TCR beta chain originates from a study of T-cell memory formation after mild COVID-19. TCRdb reprocessed the 5' RACE reads via MiXCR and lists one record per CDR3 protein. The sample gives hundreds of thousands of distinct CDR3 sequences, approximately 21% of which show up once; approximately 8% is in the top ten. Sequenced: PBMCs or a T cell subset sorted from them (not recorded which). This clonotype was sampled from an adult woman who had mild COVID-19 (a few samples of this study predate the infection). Cell type and time point are not known.

The CDR3 nucleotides read TGCGCCAGCAGCCAAGTATTGGGGGAATACTACGAGCAGTACTTC. Translated: CASSQVLGEYYEQYF. The rearrangement links TRBV4-1 to TRBJ2-7; D possibly matches TRBD1 or TRBD2 (5 bases each). The germline V and J ends were trimmed by 1 base and 3 bases, with 13 bases remaining between them. The CDR3 is 15 amino acids. The germline V gene encodes CDR1 MGHRA and CDR2 YSYEKL.